This T cell receptor beta chain was sequenced for a study of sequential checkpoint blockade in melanoma. The protocol was immunoSEQ multiplex PCR, while the TCRdb copy is restricted to in-frame clones and leaves out a portion. The data show more than 4,000 clones, with 60% to 80% seen just once and approximately 58% held by the top ten. Trimming pared 1 base from V and 1 base from J, leaving 14 bases between. CDR1 and CDR2 from the germline V gene are SGHAT and FQNNGV. This CDR3 has 16 residues. The sample's treatment: randomized to nivolumab then ipilimumab (arm A) or the reverse (arm B). Patients had received no earlier DNA-damaging chemotherapy.

The chain has TRBV11-2 and TRBJ2-7; tentative D call: TRBD2 (6 bases). This clonotype originated in a human donor with melanoma. The material was CD8+ T cells sorted from blood (inferred from file names), obtained from a patient given nivolumab and ipilimumab in sequence. CDR3 amino acids: CASSLVGAGLSYEQYF. CDR3 DNA sequence: TGTGCCAGCAGCTTAGTGGGAGCGGGTCTGTCCTACGAGCAGTACTTC.